The present T cell receptor beta chain was sequenced within a study of beta chain features in type 1 diabetes. Findings and limits, study-wide: Patients with Type 1 diabetes showed moderately but significantly shorter TCRB CDR3s in all four CD4+ subsets.

V was trimmed by 6 bases and J by 4 bases, leaving 16 bases between them. The CDR3 extends over 14 amino acids. Germline assignment: CDR1 MDHEN and CDR2 SYDVKM. cDNA synthesis used the whole RNA isolate, giving expressed TCRB sequences. Method: immunoSEQ multiplex PCR; TCRdb's copy keeps in-frame clones and lacks some. The sample yields 350,000 to 450,000 clones, over 9.5% seen once. This clone was observed a handful of times. Its antigen is unidentified. This chain uses TRBV28 with TRBJ2-7; D is perhaps TRBD2 (6 bases). The clonotype originates from a woman under 30 with type 1 diabetes. Sequencing was performed on naive CD4+ T cells from blood. CDR3 sequence: CASRPGTFLYEQYF. The CDR3 DNA follows: TGTGCCAGCAGACCCGGGACTTTTTTGTACGAGCAGTACTTC. The variable domain in full, with the rest retrieved from reference TRBV28 and TRBJ2-7, is DVKVTQSSRYLVKRTGEKVFLECVQDMDHENMFWYRQDPGLGLRLIYFSYDVKMKEKGDIPEGYSVSREKKERFSLILESASTNQTSMYLCASRPGTFLYEQYFGPGTRLTVT.